What follows are 20 T cell receptor beta chains derived from one specimen sequenced in a study of T cells in Graves' hyperthyroidism and ophthalmopathy. TCR beta CDR3 regions were amplified from RNA. Using the HTBI primer set, a first-round RT-PCR was run on the TCR CDR3. One entry per CDR3 protein, called by TCRdb with MiXCR from the multiplex PCR reads. Counted here are fewer than 550,000 distinct CDR3 sequences, around a quarter occurring once; the ten biggest clones make up 11%. Sequencing used blood. The receptors shown here come from a woman aged 25 to 39 with Graves' ophthalmopathy.

This clonotype was observed a few times. The chain links TRBV11-2 to TRBJ2-7; D is ambiguous. V lost 0 bases, J lost 3 bases, and 9 bases lay in between. Per germline, CDR1 SGHAT and CDR2 FQNNGV. CDR3 length: 14 residues. Here the CDR3 DNA reads TGTGCCAGCAGCTTAGATCGGAACAGCTACGAGCAGTACTTC. Amino acids: CASSLDRNSYEQYF.

The rearrangement uses TRBV4-1 and TRBJ1-2; the match to TRBD1 covers 7 bases. The germline gives CDR1 MGHRA, CDR2 YSYEKL. The trim removed 3 bases at V and 7 bases at J, leaving 8 bases unmatched. The CDR3 contains 14 residues. The CDR3 DNA sequence: TGCGCCAGCAGCCAGAACGACAGGGTCGTTGGCTACACCTTC. Translated: CASSQNDRVVGYTF.

This clonotype showed up many times. This sequence joins TRBV12-3 or TRBV12-4 and TRBJ1-2, with unresolved D. Trimming took off 7 bases at V and 2 bases at J, with 11 bases between the two ends. There are 13 residues in the CDR3. CDR3 in amino acids: CASKIEGNYGYTF. The CDR3 nucleotides read TGTGCCAGCAAAATAGAGGGAAACTATGGCTACACCTTC.

This clonotype was recorded many times. V and J are TRBV5-1 and TRBJ2-7; TRBD1 aligns across 8 bases. The CDR3 is made up of 14 amino acids. Germline CDR1 and CDR2: SGHRS and YFSETQ. V dropped 3 bases and J dropped 4; count of bases not matched to a gene: 6. The CDR3 spells CASSSRQGTYEQYF. CDR3 sequence (DNA): TGCGCCAGCAGCTCGCGACAGGGGACGTACGAGCAGTACTTC.

This clonotype showed up many times. The chain employs TRBV14 and TRBJ2-4; either TRBD1 or TRBD2 may fit D (5 bases each). The CDR3 extends over 13 amino acids. Germline lookup yields CDR1 SGHDN and CDR2 FVKESK. The ends were cut back, 1 base at V and 7 bases at J, with 8 bases in the middle. CDR3 residues: CASSQGWGNIQYF. As DNA, the CDR3 is TGTGCCAGCAGCCAAGGATGGGGGAACATTCAGTACTTC. Complete variable domain (other parts from reference TRBV14 and TRBJ2-4): EAGVTQFPSHSVIEKGQTVTLRCDPISGHDNLYWYRRVMGKEIKFLLHFVKESKQDESGMPNNRFLAERTGGTYSTLKVQPAELEDSGVYFCASSQGWGNIQYFGAGTRLSVL.

This clonotype was picked up many times. The rearrangement links TRBV7-9 to TRBJ2-5; 9 nucleotides line up with TRBD2. The CDR3 totals 15 residues. The germline CDR1 and CDR2 sequences are SEHNR and FQNEAQ (reference sequence). V lost 6 bases to trimming and J lost 1 base; unmatched junction nucleotides: 6. CDR3 DNA sequence: TGTGCCAGCAGTACCTTAGCGGGGGCCCAAGAGACCCAGTACTTC. This translates into CASSTLAGAQETQYF. Full variable domain (outside the CDR3, taken from reference TRBV7-9 and TRBJ2-5): DTGVSQNPRHKITKRGQNVTFRCDPISEHNRLYWYRQTLGQGPEFLTYFQNEAQLEKSRLLSDRFSAERPKGSFSTLEIQRTEQGDSAMYLCASSTLAGAQETQYFGPGTRLLVL.

This clonotype has just a few counts. The rearrangement joins TRBV7-2 to TRBJ1-2; perhaps TRBD1 as D (5 bases). V was cut by 0 bases and J by 8 bases, with 13 bases left in between. The length of the CDR3 is 14 residues. Germline-derived CDR1 and CDR2 are SGHTA and FQGNSA. CDR3 region: CASSLAGGFRGYTF. DNA of the CDR3: TGTGCCAGCAGCTTAGCCGGGGGGTTCAGGGGCTACACCTTC.

V and J are TRBV4-1 and TRBJ1-6, with D possibly TRBD1 on 5 matching bases. The CDR3 runs 15 residues. Trimming left V 0 bases short and J 16 bases short, with 19 bases between. In germline, CDR1 is MGHRA, CDR2 YSYEKL. CDR3 DNA: TGCGCCAGCAGCCAAGATTACGCCCAGGGAAGGGCTCTCCACTTT. This encodes CASSQDYAQGRALHF.

This clonotype has just a few counts. This sequence joins TRBV11-2 and TRBJ2-7, with D maybe TRBD2 (6 bases). This CDR3 contains 17 residues. Germline CDR1 is SGHAT and CDR2 is FQNNGV. Trimming took 2 bases from V and 5 from J, leaving 22 bases between them. CDR3 loop: CASSLKSGELGSNEQYF. CDR3 in DNA: TGTGCCAGCAGCTTAAAGTCGGGAGAACTAGGGTCGAACGAGCAGTACTTC.

This clonotype is a singleton in its sample. This chain joins TRBV9 and TRBJ1-2; D might be TRBD1 (6 bases). Germline V gene data show CDR1 as SGDLS and CDR2 as YYNGEE. Trimming pared 0 bases from V and 0 bases from J, leaving 9 bases between. CDR3 length: 15 residues. Here the CDR3 DNA reads TGTGCCAGCAGCGTAGAGGGGGATACTAACTATGGCTACACCTTC. It yields the protein CASSVEGDTNYGYTF.

This clonotype was observed many times. The rearrangement links TRBV13 to TRBJ1-3; 7 bases agree with TRBD1. V lost 5 bases, J lost 9 bases, and 10 bases stayed unmatched. The CDR3 consists of 14 residues. The germline V gene encodes CDR1 PRHDT and CDR2 FYEKMQ (reference sequence). The CDR3 is CASSPTTGRGTIYF. The CDR3 DNA sequence: TGTGCCAGCAGCCCGACGACAGGGAGAGGCACCATATATTTT.

This clonotype was observed a single time. This is likely a read error, given that the CDR3 carries no conserved phenylalanine or tryptophan at its end. The DNA is left out, because the CDR3 cannot be placed on it with certainty; the CDR3 is given as TCRdb lists it. V and J are TRBV6-1 and TRBJ1-2. Per the germline V gene, CDR1 is MNHNS and CDR2 is SASEGT. The CDR3 sequence runs 15 residues, both termini included. The CDR3 region is CASSPTGWDNYGYTV.

The count of this clonotype is one. The gene calls are TRBV20-1 and TRBJ2-2; 10 bases are shared with TRBD2. The CDR3 is 15 residues long. V lost 3 bases and J lost 1; bases outside the gene matches: 2. From germline, CDR1 is DFQATT and CDR2 SNEGSKA (reference sequence). The CDR3 sequence is CSASLAGVNTGELFF. The CDR3, as DNA: TGCAGTGCTAGCCTAGCGGGGGTGAACACCGGGGAGCTGTTTTTT.

This clonotype was counted ten times or more. The CDR3 DNA reads as TGTGCCAGCAGCTTCCTAGAAGGGGGAAGGCCCACCACCTACGAGCAGTACTTC. Amino acid sequence: CASSFLEGGRPTTYEQYF. The V and J genes are TRBV13 and TRBJ2-7; possibly TRBD1 for D (6 bases). Germline V CDR1 and CDR2: PRHDT, FYEKMQ (reference sequence). The CDR3 has 18 amino acids. The ends were cut back, 3 bases at V and 2 bases at J, with 23 bases in the middle.

CDR3 bases: TGTGCCAGTAGTGATATCTTTTCCCCCCCCAGGGGGACTGAAGCTTTCTTT. Its translation is CASSDIFSPPRGTEAFF. This chain joins TRBV19 and TRBJ1-1; 7 bases align to TRBD1. Germline CDR1 reads LNHDA; CDR2 reads SQIVND (reference sequence). The CDR3 is made up of 17 amino acids. The V segment lost 5 bases and the J segment 5 bases; nucleotides outside the gene matches: 17.

In this sample, this clonotype turned up many times. V is TRBV12-3 or TRBV12-4 and J is TRBJ1-2; a possible D gene is TRBD1 (5 bases). The length of the CDR3 is 13 residues. V was cut by 1 base and J by 6 bases, with 9 bases left in between. The CDR3, as DNA: TGTGCCAGCAGTTTAGGCAGGGAAAATGGCTACACCTTC. Translating gives CASSLGRENGYTF.

This clonotype was seen ten or more times. The rearrangement links TRBV6-1 to TRBJ1-3; D gene uncertain. The V gene lost 8 bases and the J gene lost 1 base, with 15 bases spanning the gap. CDR3 length: 15 amino acids. Germline CDR1 and CDR2: MNHNS and SASEGT. The chain's CDR3 is CASVGGSQSGNTIYF. In DNA, the CDR3 is TGTGCCAGCGTGGGTGGGTCGCAGTCTGGAAACACCATATATTTT.

This clonotype was observed many times. The chain joins TRBV6-1 to TRBJ2-7, with a possible D match to TRBD2 (5 bases). Germline values: CDR1 MNHNS, CDR2 SASEGT. The CDR3 contains 15 residues. V lost 6 bases, J lost 0 bases, and 15 bases lay in between. This CDR3 reads CASRSGGPSSYEQYF. As DNA, the CDR3 is TGTGCCAGCAGAAGCGGTGGCCCAAGCTCCTACGAGCAGTACTTC.

This clonotype was detected ten times or more. The V and J genes are TRBV12-3 or TRBV12-4 and TRBJ2-6; unclear D gene. The CDR3 runs 13 residues. The ends were cut back, 4 bases at V and 0 bases at J, with 1 base in the middle. CDR3 nucleotide sequence: TGTGCCAGCAGTTACTCTGGGGCCAACGTCCTGACTTTC. This codes for CASSYSGANVLTF.

This clonotype was counted many times. This chain uses TRBV30 with TRBJ1-5; D is undetermined. Germline CDR1 GTSNPN, CDR2 SVGIG (reference sequence). The CDR3 consists of 15 residues. The V gene lost 2 bases and the J gene lost 0 bases, with 11 bases spanning the gap. The CDR3 spells CAWSQGGYSNQPQHF. The CDR3 DNA is TGTGCCTGGAGTCAAGGAGGATATAGCAATCAGCCCCAGCATTTT.